Following are 6 T cell receptor beta chains from one sample sequenced in a study of cytomegalovirus exposure and HLA in healthy donors. The PCR employed 60 Vbeta primers together with 13 Jbeta primers. Produced via immunoSEQ multiplex PCR; TCRdb's table is partial and in-frame only. The sample contains fewer than 250,000 clones, 81% of which appear only once. Sequenced sample: PBMCs. The origin of the receptors is a man aged 35-49 years in good health and CMV-seropositive.

The chain employs TRBV2 and TRBJ2-1, with TRBD1 matching 8 bases. The CDR3 has 15 amino acids. V shed 6 bases and J 5 bases; nucleotides not matched to a gene: 9. CDR1 SNHLY and CDR2 FYNNEI come from the germline V gene. The DNA of the CDR3 is TGTGCCAGCAGGGCCATACGGACAGGGAACAATGAGCAGTTCTTC. Amino acid sequence: CASRAIRTGNNEQFF.

The genes are TRBV7-9 and TRBJ2-3; possible D gene TRBD1, 6 bases. The CDR3 runs 13 residues. V gave up 4 bases and J gave up 10 bases, with 15 bases separating them. Germline CDR1 reads SEHNR; CDR2 reads FQNEAQ (reference sequence). The CDR3: CASSSVVDSPQYF. The CDR3 region has the DNA TGTGCCAGCAGCTCAGTAGTGGACAGCCCGCAGTATTTT.

V is TRBV15 and J is TRBJ1-2, with a possible D match to TRBD1 (5 bases). CDR3 length: 16 residues. From germline, CDR1 is LNHNV and CDR2 YYDKDF (reference sequence). Trimming cost V 0 bases and J 7 bases, with 18 bases left between them. The CDR3 protein is CATSRDRIETVGGYTF. The CDR3 DNA reads as TGTGCCACCAGCAGAGATCGGATCGAGACAGTGGGTGGCTACACCTTC.

The chain carries TRBV6-6 and TRBJ2-3, with TRBD1 as a possible D gene (6 bases). Per germline, CDR1 MNHNY and CDR2 SVGAGI (reference sequence). This CDR3 has 16 amino acids. V was pared by 4 bases and J by 6 bases, with 20 bases between. CDR3 loop: CASSFPVGGTGDTQYF. The DNA of the CDR3 is TGTGCCAGCAGTTTCCCTGTAGGCGGAACAGGGGATACGCAGTATTTT.

V is TRBV6-5 and J is TRBJ1-1; 8 bases match TRBD1. The trim removed 2 bases at V and 1 base at J, leaving 6 bases unmatched. Germline V gene lookup returns CDR1 MNHEY and CDR2 SVGAGI. This CDR3 has 16 amino acids. The CDR3 nucleotides are TGTGCCAGCAGTTACCCCCCAGGGGGCCGGAACACTGAAGCTTTCTTT. This sequence encodes CASSYPPGGRNTEAFF.

CDR3 residues: CASSWQNTGELFF. CDR3 DNA sequence: TGTGCCAGCAGTTGGCAGAACACCGGGGAGCTGTTTTTT. The J gene is TRBJ2-2, the V gene TRBV5-6; D gene unclear. This CDR3 is built from 13 residues. Germline V gene sequence: CDR1 SGHDT, CDR2 YYEEEE. Trimming pared 5 bases from V and 1 base from J, leaving 6 bases between.